This TCR beta chain was profiled in a study of T-cell reconstitution after alpha-beta-depleted transplantation in children. Unmatched junction bases numbered 10, after V lost 4 bases and J lost 2 bases. This CDR3 has 15 amino acids. Germline lookup yields CDR1 SQVTM and CDR2 ANQGSEA. This clonotype occurred many times. During its preparation, the TCRbeta library received unique molecular identifiers. TCRdb re-analysed the PCR reads in MiXCR, keeping a single row per CDR3 protein. The table has under 300,000 distinct CDR3 sequences, 11% seen once; the top ten hold 23%. The sample in question was peripheral blood, obtained 180 days after TCRalphabeta/CD19-depleted stem cell transplant. The TCR originated in a male patient between 2 and 10 years old who had a stem cell transplant for chronic granulomatous disease, so the T cells may come from the graft donor. The rearrangement uses TRBV29-1 and TRBJ2-5; 7 bases match TRBD1. The CDR3 loop reads CSVGSLTGVQETQYF. CDR3 nucleotides: TGCAGCGTTGGAAGTTTAACAGGGGTACAAGAGACCCAGTACTTC.